This record covers a single T cell receptor (beta chain). Its recognized antigen is unknown. Base qualities are not at hand, and no much larger clone is one base apart. The CDR3 has 17 amino acids, counting the end cysteine and phenylalanine. Of all the DNA, just the CDR3 is kept, 51 bases in frame from base 1. The germline V gene (reference sequence) sets CDR1 to MNHEY and CDR2 to SMNVEV. The V end loses 3 bases and the J end loses 1 base, and a stretch of 17 bases separates them. For sequencing of the TCRbeta CDR3 region, genomic DNA was extracted from the sorted cells. TCRbeta CDR3 regions were sequenced using the immunoSEQ Assay. In TCRdb, the immuneACCESS table is reduced to in-frame sequences with V and J assigned. These tables do not hold every clone; where another copy was compared, an unresolved V gene accounts for under half, and the others remain unexplained. The table for this sample lists about 19,000 clones; over 70% of them were counted only once. In total, the top ten clones hold roughly an eighth of the sample.

Patients with autoimmune disease history or receiving systemic immunosuppression were excluded from the trial. In every dose cohort, peripheral blood was drawn for TCR sequencing at baseline, cycle 4 day 1, and cycle 7 day 1. Samples came from an open-label, multicenter, first-in-human phase I dose-escalation trial of ivuxolimab. Adults with locally advanced or metastatic melanoma, renal cell carcinoma, hepatocellular carcinoma or head and neck squamous cell carcinoma were enrolled in the trial. Before TCR sequencing, CD4+ T cells and CD8+ T cells were sorted from peripheral blood as separate populations. This specimen belongs to a study of OX40 agonist ivuxolimab in advanced cancers. Study-wide context: The costimulatory receptor OX40 (CD134) was targeted by ivuxolimab, a fully human IgG2 agonistic monoclonal antibody. The dose-escalation cohort was 82.7% male with a mean age of 60 years, ranging from roughly 20 to 80. Partial responses occurred in three dose-escalation patients, of whom one had hepatocellular carcinoma and two had cutaneous melanoma. Peripheral TCRbeta sequencing aimed to test whether ivuxolimab altered TCR sequence diversity and caused clonal T-cell expansion. Intravenous ivuxolimab was administered to patients every 2 weeks at six dose levels: 0.01, 0.1, 0.3, 1.5, 3 and 10 mg/kg. Of the roughly 51 dose-escalation patients, hepatocellular carcinoma was present in approximately 20, melanoma in approximately 15, renal cell carcinoma in 9 and head and neck cancer in 9. Patients were allowed to have had prior anti-PD-1, anti-PD-L1 or anti-CTLA-4 therapy, and approximately 40% of the dose-escalation patients had been treated with checkpoint inhibitors. The paper covers the monotherapy dose-escalation part of the phase I ivuxolimab trial, which included N = 52 patients.

Summary of the overall study and its limitations: After ivuxolimab, expanded clones were on average more numerous among CD8+ T cells than among CD4+ T cells. At doses of 0.1 to 3.0 mg/kg, clonal expansion of both CD4+ and CD8+ blood T cells was observed from baseline to week 6. The antigen specificity of the peripheral T cells that underwent clonal expansion was not determined. Low levels of normalized T-cell clonal expansion were also seen in some patients who did not respond. In partial responders in the 0.1-3.0 mg/kg groups, normalized peripheral clonal expansion was found to be among the lowest, especially among CD8+ T cells.

The clonotype originates from an adult with an advanced solid tumor such as melanoma, head and neck, liver or kidney cancer. The sequencing here drew on CD4+ or CD8+ T cells sorted from blood, taken in a trial of the OX40 agonist ivuxolimab. The rearrangement combines TRBV27 with TRBJ2-3, with the D gene possibly TRBD1 or TRBD2, each one fitting 6 bases. The CDR3 protein: CASSLARGGGRTDTQYF. The DNA reads TGTGCCAGCAGTTTGGCCCGTGGAGGGGGACGCACAGATACGCAGTATTTT.